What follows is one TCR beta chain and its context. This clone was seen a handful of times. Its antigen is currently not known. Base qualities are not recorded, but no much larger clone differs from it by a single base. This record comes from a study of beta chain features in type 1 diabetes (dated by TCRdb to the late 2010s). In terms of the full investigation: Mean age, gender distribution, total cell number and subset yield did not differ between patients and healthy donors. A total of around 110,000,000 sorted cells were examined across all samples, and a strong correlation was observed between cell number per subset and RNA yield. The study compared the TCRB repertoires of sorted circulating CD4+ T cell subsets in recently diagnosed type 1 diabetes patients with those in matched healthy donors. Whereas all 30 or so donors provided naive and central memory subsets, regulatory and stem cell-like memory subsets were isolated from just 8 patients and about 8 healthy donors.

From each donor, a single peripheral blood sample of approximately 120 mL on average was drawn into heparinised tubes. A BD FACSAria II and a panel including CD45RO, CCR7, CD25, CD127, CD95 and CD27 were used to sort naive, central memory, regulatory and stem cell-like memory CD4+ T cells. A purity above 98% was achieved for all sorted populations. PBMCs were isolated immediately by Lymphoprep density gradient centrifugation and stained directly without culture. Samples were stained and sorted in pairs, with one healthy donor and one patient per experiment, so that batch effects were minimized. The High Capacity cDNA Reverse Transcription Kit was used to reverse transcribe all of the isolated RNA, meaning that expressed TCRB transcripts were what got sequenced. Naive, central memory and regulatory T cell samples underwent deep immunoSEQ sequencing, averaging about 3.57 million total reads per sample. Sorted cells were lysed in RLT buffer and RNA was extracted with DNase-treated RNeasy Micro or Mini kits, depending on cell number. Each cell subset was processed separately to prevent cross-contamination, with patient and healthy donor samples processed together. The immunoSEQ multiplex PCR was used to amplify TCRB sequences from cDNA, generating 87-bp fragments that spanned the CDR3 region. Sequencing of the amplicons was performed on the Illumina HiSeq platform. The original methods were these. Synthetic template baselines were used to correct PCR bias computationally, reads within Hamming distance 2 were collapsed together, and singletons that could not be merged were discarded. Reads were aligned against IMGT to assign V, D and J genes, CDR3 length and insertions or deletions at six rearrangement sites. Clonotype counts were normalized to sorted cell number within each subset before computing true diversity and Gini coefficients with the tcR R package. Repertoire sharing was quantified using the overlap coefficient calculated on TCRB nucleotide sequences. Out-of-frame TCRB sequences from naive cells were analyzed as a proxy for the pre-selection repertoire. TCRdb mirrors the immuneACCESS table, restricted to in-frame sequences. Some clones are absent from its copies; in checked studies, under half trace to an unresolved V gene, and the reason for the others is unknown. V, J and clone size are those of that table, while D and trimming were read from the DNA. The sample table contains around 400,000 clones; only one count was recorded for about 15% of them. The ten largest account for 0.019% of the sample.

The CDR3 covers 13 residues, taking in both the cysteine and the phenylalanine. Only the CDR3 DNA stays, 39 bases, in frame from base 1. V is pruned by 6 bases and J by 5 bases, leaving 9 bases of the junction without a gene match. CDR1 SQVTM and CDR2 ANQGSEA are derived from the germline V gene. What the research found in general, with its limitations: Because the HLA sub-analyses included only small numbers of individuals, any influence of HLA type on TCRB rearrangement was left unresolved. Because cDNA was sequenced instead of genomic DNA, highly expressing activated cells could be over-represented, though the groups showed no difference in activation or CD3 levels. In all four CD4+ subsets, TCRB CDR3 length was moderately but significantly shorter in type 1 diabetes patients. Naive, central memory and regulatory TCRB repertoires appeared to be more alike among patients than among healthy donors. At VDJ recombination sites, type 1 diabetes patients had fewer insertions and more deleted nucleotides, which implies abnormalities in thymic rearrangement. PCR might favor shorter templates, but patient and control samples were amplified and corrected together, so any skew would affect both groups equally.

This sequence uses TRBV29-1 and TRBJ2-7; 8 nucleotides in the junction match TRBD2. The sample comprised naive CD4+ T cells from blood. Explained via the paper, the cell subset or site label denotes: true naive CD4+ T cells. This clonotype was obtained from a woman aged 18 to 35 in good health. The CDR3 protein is CSVVRGLGNEQYF. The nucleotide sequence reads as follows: TGCAGCGTCGTCCGGGGACTAGGGAACGAGCAGTACTTC.